The entry that follows covers one T cell receptor beta chain sequence. Its antigen is not known. The data were obtained in a study of T cell responses to AZD1222 COVID-19 vaccine. The data were produced by immunoSEQ multiplex PCR, yet TCRdb's version contains in-frame clones alone and is incomplete. There are nearly 90,000 clones in the sample; approximately 86% occur only once, and approximately 10% lies in the top ten. CDR1 is SNHLY and CDR2 is FYNNEI in the germline V gene. The CDR3 is 14 amino acids. V was shortened by 11 bases and J by 2 bases, with 15 bases between the two germline ends. Findings of the study overall: Donors were mostly white British, more females; clonal diversity possibly underestimated.

The sequencing used peripheral blood, collected on day 0 of MenACWY control vaccination. The TCR was taken from an adult in good health. The chain is built from TRBV2 and TRBJ2-2; D might be TRBD1 (6 bases). CDR3: CASRGGTNTGELFF. The CDR3 nucleotides are TGTGCCTCCAGGGGTGGCACTAACACCGGGGAGCTGTTTTTT.